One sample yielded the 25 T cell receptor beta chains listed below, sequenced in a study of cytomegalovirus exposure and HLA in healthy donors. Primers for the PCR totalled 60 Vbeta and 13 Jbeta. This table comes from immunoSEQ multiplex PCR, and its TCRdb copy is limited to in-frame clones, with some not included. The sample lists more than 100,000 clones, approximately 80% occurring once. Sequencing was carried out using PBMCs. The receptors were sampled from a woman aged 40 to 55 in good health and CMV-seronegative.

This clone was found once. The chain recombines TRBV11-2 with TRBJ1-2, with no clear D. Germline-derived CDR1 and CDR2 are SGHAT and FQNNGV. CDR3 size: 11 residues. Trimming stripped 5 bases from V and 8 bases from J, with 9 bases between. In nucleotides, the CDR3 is TGTGCCAGCAGCCCCGCGAGGGGCTACACCTTC. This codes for CASSPARGYTF.

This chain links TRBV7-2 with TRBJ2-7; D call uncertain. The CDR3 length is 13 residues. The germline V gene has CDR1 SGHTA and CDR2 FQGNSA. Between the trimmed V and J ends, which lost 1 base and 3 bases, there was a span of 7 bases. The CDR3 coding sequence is TGTGCCAGCAGCTTAGACTCACTCTACGAGCAGTACTTC. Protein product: CASSLDSLYEQYF.

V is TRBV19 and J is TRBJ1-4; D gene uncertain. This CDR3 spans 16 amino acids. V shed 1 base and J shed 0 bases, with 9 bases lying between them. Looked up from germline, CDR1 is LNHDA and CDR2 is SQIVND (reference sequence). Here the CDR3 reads CASSIGQFATNEKLFF. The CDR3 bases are TGTGCCAGTAGTATAGGGCAGTTTGCAACTAATGAAAAACTGTTTTTT.

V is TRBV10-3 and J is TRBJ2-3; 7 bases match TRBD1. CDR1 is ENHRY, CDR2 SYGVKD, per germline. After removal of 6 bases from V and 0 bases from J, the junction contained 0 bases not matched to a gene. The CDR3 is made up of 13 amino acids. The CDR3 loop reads CAIRTGSTDTQYF. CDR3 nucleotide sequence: TGTGCCATCAGGACAGGGAGCACAGATACGCAGTATTTT.

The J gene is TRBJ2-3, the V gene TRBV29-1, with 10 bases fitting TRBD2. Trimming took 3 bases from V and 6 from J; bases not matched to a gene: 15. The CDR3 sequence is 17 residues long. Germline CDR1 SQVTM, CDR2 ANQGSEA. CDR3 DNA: TGCAGCGTTGATTGGGTTTTCAGCGGGGGGGCCGCGGATACGCAGTATTTT. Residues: CSVDWVFSGGAADTQYF.

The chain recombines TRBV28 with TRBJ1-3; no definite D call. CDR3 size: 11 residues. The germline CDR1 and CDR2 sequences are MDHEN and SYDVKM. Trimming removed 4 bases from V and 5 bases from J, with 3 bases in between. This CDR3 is CASSSRNTIYF. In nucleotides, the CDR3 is TGTGCCAGCAGTTCTCGAAACACCATATATTTT.

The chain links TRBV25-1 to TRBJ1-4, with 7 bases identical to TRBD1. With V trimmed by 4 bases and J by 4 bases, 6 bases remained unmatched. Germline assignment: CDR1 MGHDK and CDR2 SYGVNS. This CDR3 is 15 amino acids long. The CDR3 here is CASSAGDRFNEKLFF. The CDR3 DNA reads TGTGCCAGCAGTGCTGGGGACAGATTTAATGAAAAACTGTTTTTT.

The CDR3 loop reads CASSLASGTSTDTQYF. The CDR3 DNA reads TGTGCCAGCAGCCTAGCGAGCGGGACTAGCACAGATACGCAGTATTTT. The chain is built from TRBV4-2 and TRBJ2-3; 7 positions agree with TRBD2. Germline assignment: CDR1 LGHNA and CDR2 YNFKEQ. CDR3 size: 16 residues. The J segment lost 0 bases and the V segment lost 4 bases, leaving 7 bases of the junction unmatched.

The CDR3 region is CASSVVNSGTEAFF. In DNA form, the CDR3 reads TGTGCCAGCAGCGTAGTAAACAGCGGGACTGAAGCTTTCTTT. The V call is TRBV9, the J call TRBJ1-1; D gene ambiguous. The CDR3 length is 14 residues. Germline V gene lookup returns CDR1 SGDLS and CDR2 YYNGEE. V was trimmed by 0 bases and J by 5 bases, leaving 11 bases between them.

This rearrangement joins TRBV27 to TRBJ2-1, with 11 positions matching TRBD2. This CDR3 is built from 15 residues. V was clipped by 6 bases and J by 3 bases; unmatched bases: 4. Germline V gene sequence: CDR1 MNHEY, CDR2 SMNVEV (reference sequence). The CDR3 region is CASSPGLAGYNEQFF. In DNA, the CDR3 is TGTGCCAGCAGCCCCGGACTAGCGGGCTACAATGAGCAGTTCTTC.

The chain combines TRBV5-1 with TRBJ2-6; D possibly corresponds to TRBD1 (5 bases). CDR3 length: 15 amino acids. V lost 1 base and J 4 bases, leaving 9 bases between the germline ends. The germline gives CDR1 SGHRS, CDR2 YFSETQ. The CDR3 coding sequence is TGCGCCAGCAGCTTGAGGACATTCGGGGCCAACGTCCTGACTTTC. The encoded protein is CASSLRTFGANVLTF. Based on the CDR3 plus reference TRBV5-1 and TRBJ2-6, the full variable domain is KAGVTQTPRYLIKTRGQQVTLSCSPISGHRSVSWYQQTPGQGLQFLFEYFSETQRNKGNFPGRFSGRQFSNSRSEMNVSTLELGDSALYLCASSLRTFGANVLTFGAGSRLTVL.

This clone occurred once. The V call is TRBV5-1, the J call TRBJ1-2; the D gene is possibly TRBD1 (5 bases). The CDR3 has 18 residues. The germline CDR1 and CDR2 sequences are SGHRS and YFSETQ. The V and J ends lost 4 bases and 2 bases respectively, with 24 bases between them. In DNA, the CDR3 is TGCGCCAGCAGCCAAATCCGGGACTCAGGGAGAAGAAACTATGGCTACACCTTC. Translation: CASSQIRDSGRRNYGYTF.

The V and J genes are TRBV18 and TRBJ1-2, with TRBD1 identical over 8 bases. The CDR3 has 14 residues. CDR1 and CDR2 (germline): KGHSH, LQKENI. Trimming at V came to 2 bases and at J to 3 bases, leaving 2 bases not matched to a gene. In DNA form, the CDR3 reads TGTGCCAGCTCACCATCGACAGGGGACTATGGCTACACCTTC. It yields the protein CASSPSTGDYGYTF.

CDR3 residues: CASSEDRGSTDTQYF. The CDR3 nucleotides are TGTGCCAGCAGTGAGGACAGGGGAAGCACAGATACGCAGTATTTT. This chain links TRBV25-1 with TRBJ2-3; 9 nucleotides line up with TRBD1. The CDR3 runs 15 residues. CDR1 and CDR2 (germline): MGHDK, SYGVNS. V was clipped by 3 bases and J by 0 bases; unmatched bases: 1.

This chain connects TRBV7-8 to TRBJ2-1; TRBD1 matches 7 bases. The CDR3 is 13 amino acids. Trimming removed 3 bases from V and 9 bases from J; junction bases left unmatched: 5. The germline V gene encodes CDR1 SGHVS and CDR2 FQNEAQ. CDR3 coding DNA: TGTGCCAGCAGCTTCACAGGGGAAGGTGAGCAGTTCTTC. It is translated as CASSFTGEGEQFF.

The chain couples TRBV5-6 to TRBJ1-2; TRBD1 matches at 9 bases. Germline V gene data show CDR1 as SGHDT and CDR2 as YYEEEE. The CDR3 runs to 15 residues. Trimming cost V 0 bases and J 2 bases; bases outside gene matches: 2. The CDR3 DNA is TGTGCCAGCAGCTTGGAGGGGACAGGGAACTATGGCTACACCTTC. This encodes CASSLEGTGNYGYTF.

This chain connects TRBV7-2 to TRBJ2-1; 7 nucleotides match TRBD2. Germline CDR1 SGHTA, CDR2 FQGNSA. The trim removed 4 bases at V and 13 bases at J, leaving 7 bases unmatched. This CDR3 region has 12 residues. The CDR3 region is CASSWRGGEQFF. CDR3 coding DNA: TGTGCCAGCAGCTGGCGTGGGGGGGAACAGTTCTTC. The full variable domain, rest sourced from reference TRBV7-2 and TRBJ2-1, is GAGVSQSPSNKVTEKGKDVELRCDPISGHTALYWYRQSLGQGLEFLIYFQGNSAPDKSGLPSDRFSAERTGGSVSTLTIQRTQQEDSAVYLCASSWRGGEQFFGPGTRLTVL.

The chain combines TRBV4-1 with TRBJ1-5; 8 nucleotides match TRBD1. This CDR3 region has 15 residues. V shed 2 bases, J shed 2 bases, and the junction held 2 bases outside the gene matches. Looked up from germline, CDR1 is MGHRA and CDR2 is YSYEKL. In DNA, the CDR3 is TGCGCCAGCAGCCAACAGGGGGCGGGCAATCAGCCCCAGCATTTT. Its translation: CASSQQGAGNQPQHF.

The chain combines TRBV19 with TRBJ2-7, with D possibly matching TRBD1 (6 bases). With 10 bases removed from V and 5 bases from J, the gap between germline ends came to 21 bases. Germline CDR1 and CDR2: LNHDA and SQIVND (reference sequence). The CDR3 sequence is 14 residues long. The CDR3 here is CATLRNTGFHEQYF. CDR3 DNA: TGTGCCACCCTAAGGAATACAGGGTTCCACGAGCAGTACTTC.

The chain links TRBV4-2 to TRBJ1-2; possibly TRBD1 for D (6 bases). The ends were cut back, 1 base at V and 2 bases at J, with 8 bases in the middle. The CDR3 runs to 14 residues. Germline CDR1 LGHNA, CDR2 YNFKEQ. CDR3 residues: CASSQVGQNYGYTF. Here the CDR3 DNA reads TGTGCCAGCAGCCAAGTTGGACAGAACTATGGCTACACCTTC.

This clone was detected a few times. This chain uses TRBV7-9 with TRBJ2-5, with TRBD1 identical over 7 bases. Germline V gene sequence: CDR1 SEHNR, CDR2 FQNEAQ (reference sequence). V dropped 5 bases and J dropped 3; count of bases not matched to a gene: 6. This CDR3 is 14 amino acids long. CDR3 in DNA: TGTGCCAGCAGCCGGTCAGGGGGAAAAGAGACCCAGTACTTC. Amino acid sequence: CASSRSGGKETQYF.

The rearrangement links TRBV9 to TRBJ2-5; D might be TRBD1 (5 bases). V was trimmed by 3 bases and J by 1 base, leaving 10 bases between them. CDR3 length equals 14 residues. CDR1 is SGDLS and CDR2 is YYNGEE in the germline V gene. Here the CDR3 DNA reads TGTGCCAGCAGCGCAGACGACAGCCAAGAGACCCAGTACTTC. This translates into CASSADDSQETQYF.

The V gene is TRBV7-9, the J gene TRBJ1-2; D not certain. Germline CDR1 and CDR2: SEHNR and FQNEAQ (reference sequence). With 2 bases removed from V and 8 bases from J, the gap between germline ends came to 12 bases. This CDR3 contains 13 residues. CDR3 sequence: CASSLQAEEGYTF. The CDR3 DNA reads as TGTGCCAGCAGCTTACAGGCGGAGGAAGGCTACACCTTC.

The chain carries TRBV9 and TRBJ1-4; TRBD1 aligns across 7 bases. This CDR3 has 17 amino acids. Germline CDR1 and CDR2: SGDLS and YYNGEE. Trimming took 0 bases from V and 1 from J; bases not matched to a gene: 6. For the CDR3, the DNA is TGTGCCAGCAGCGTAGGGGACAGAGGAGGAACTAATGAAAAACTGTTTTTT. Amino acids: CASSVGDRGGTNEKLFF. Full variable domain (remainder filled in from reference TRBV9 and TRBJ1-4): DSGVTQTPKHLITATGQRVTLRCSPRSGDLSVYWYQQSLDQGLQFLIQYYNGEERAKGNILERFSAQQFPDLHSELNLSSLELGDSALYFCASSVGDRGGTNEKLFFGSGTQLSVL.

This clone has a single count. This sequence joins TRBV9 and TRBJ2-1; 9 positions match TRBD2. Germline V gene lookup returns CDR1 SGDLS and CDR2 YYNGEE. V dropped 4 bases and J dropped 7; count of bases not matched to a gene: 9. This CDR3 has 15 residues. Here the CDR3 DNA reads TGTGCCAGCAGCCCTCAGACTAGCGGAGGTAATGAGCAGTTCTTC. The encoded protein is CASSPQTSGGNEQFF.